This T cell receptor beta chain is drawn from a study of T cell changes during pregnancy in multiple sclerosis. Assay: immunoSEQ multiplex PCR; the TCRdb copy retains only in-frame clones and omits some. There are 100,000 to 110,000 clones in the sample; about 92% occur only once, and 1.9% lies in the top ten. CDR1 and CDR2 from the germline V gene are GTSNPN and SVGIG (reference sequence). CDR3 length: 12 amino acids. Trimming shortened V by 0 bases and J by 5 bases, and 7 bases separated the two germline ends. The receptor was isolated from a female donor with multiple sclerosis, enrolled in a pregnancy study. The rearrangement uses TRBV30 and TRBJ2-5; the D is unclear. Sequenced material: peripheral blood, taken after pregnancy. The CDR3 reads CAWSVSGETQYF. CDR3 nucleotide sequence: TGTGCCTGGAGTGTTTCCGGGGAGACCCAGTACTTC. Full variable domain (missing parts from reference TRBV30 and TRBJ2-5): SQTIHQWPATLVQPVGSPLSLECTVEGTSNPNLYWYRQAAGRGLQLLFYSVGIGQISSEVPQNLSASRPQDRQFILSSKKLLLSDSGFYLCAWSVSGETQYFGPGTRLLVL.